This T cell receptor (beta chain) was retrieved from a study of T cells after yellow fever vaccination. Per the germline V gene, CDR1 is MNHNY and CDR2 is SVGAGI (reference sequence). Trimming stripped 5 bases from V and 10 bases from J, with 15 bases between. The CDR3 loop spans 13 amino acids. By 5'RACE template switching, TCR cDNA was produced, with a universal primer site and UMIs added in the process. MiXCR, applied by TCRdb to the 5' RACE reads, yields one record per CDR3 protein. The sample contains more than 300,000 distinct CDR3 sequences, about 10% of which appear only once. V usage is TRBV6-6 and J usage is TRBJ2-1; the D is unclear. The sample in question was CD4+ T cells sorted from PBMCs, obtained 45 days after the yellow fever booster vaccination. The clonotype originates from a man younger than 35 who received the YFV17D yellow fever vaccine. The CDR3 region has the DNA TGTGCCAGCAGTCAATCCATTTACGGGGAGCAGTTCTTC. Amino acids: CASSQSIYGEQFF.